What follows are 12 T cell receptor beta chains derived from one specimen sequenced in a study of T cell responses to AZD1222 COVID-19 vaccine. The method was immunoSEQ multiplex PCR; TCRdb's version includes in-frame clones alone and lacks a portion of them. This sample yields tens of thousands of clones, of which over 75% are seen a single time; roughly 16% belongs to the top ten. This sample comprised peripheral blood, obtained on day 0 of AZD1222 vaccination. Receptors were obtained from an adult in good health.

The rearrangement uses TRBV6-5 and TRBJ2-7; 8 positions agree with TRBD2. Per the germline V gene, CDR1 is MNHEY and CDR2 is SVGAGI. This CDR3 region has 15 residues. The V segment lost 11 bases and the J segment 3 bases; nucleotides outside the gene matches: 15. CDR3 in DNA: TGTGCCCTACAAAATCAGAAGCGGGGGAGCTACGAGCAGTACTTC. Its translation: CALQNQKRGSYEQYF.

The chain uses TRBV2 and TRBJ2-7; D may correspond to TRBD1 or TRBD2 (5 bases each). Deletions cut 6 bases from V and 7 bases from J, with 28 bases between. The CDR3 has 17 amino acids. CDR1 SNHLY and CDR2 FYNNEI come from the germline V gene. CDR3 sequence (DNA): TGTGCCAGCAGATACGAACACAGTCGTCCGGGGCCAGGAGAGCAGTACTTC. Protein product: CASRYEHSRPGPGEQYF. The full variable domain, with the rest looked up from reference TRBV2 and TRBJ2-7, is EPEVTQTPSHQVTQMGQEVILRCVPISNHLYFYWYRQILGQKVEFLVSFYNNEISEKSEIFDDQFSVERPDGSNFTLKIRSTKLEDSAMYFCASRYEHSRPGPGEQYFGPGTRLTVT.

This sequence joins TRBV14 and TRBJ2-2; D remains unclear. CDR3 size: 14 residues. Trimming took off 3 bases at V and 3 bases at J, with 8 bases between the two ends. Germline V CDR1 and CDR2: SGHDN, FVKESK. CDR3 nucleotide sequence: TGTGCCAGCAGCCAGTCCAGGTACACCGGGGAGCTGTTTTTT. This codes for CASSQSRYTGELFF. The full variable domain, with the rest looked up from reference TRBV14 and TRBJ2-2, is EAGVTQFPSHSVIEKGQTVTLRCDPISGHDNLYWYRRVMGKEIKFLLHFVKESKQDESGMPNNRFLAERTGGTYSTLKVQPAELEDSGVYFCASSQSRYTGELFFGEGSRLTVL.

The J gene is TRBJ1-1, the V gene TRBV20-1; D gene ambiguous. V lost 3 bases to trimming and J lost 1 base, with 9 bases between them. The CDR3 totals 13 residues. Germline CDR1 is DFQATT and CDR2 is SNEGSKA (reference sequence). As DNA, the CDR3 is TGCAGTGCTAGTGAGCCTCGGAACACTGAAGCTTTCTTT. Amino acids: CSASEPRNTEAFF.

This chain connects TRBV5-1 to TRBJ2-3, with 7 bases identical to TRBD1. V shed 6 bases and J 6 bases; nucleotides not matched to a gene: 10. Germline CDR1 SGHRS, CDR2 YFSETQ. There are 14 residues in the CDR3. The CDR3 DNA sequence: TGCGCCAGCAAGGGGACAGACAACAGGGATACGCAGTATTTT. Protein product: CASKGTDNRDTQYF.

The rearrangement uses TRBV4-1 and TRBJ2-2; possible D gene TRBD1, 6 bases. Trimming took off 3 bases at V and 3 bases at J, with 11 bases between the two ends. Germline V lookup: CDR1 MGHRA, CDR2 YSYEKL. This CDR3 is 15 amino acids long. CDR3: CASSHHKGDTGELFF. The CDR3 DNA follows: TGCGCCAGCAGCCATCACAAGGGGGACACCGGGGAGCTGTTTTTT.

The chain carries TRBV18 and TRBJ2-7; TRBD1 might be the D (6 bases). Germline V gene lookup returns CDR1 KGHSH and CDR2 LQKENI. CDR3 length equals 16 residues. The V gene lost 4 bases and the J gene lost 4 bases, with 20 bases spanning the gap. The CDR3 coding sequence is TGTGCCAGCTCACTATCTCAAGGGGGACCAAGTTACGAGCAGTACTTC. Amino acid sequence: CASSLSQGGPSYEQYF.

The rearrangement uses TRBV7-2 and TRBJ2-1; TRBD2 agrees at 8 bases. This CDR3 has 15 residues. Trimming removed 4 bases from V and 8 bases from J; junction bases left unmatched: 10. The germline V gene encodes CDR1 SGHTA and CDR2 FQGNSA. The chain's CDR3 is CASSSVRGGWDEQFF. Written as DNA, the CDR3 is TGTGCCAGCAGCTCCGTTCGGGGGGGCTGGGATGAGCAGTTCTTC.

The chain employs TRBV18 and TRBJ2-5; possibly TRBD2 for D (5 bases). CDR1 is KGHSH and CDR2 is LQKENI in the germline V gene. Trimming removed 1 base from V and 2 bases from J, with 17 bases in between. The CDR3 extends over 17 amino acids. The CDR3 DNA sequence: TGTGCCAGCTCACCACTTCTCCACTATCCGGGGCAAGAGACCCAGTACTTC. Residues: CASSPLLHYPGQETQYF.

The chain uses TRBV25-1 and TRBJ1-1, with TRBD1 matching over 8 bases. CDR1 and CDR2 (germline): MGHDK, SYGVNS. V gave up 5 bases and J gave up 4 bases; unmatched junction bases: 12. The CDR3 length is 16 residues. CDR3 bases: TGTGCCAGCAGTCTCGACAGGGGCCCGCGGGGCACTGAAGCTTTCTTT. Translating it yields CASSLDRGPRGTEAFF.

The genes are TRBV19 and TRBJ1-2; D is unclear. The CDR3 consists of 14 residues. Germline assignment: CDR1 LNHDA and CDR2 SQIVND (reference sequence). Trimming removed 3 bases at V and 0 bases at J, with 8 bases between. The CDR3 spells CASSIPLANYGYTF. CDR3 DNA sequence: TGTGCCAGTAGTATCCCCCTGGCTAACTATGGCTACACCTTC.

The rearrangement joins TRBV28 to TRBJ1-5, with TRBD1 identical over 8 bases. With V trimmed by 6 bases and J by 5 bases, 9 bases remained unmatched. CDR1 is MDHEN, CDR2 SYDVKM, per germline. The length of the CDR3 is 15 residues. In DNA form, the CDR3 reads TGTGCCAGCAGCTCATCAGGGGGCTATCATCAGCCCCAGCATTTT. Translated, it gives CASSSSGGYHQPQHF. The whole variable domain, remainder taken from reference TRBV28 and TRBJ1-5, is DVKVTQSSRYLVKRTGEKVFLECVQDMDHENMFWYRQDPGLGLRLIYFSYDVKMKEKGDIPEGYSVSREKKERFSLILESASTNQTSMYLCASSSSGGYHQPQHFGDGTRLSIL.